One sample yielded the 6 T cell receptor beta chains listed below, sequenced in a study of T cells in Graves' hyperthyroidism and ophthalmopathy. Amplification yielded TCR beta CDR3 regions, with RNA transcripts as the source. The primer set for the first-round RT-PCR of the TCR CDR3 was HTBI. One entry per CDR3 protein results from TCRdb running MiXCR on the multiplex PCR reads. The sample records 550,000 to 650,000 distinct CDR3 sequences, approximately 14% being singletons. Sequencing used blood. These receptor sequences come from a woman in her 30s with Graves' hyperthyroidism that later progressed to Graves' ophthalmopathy.

This clonotype has just a few counts. This chain joins TRBV20-1 and TRBJ1-1; perhaps TRBD1 as D (6 bases). Trimming stripped 5 bases from V and 1 base from J, with 14 bases between. The CDR3 is made up of 14 amino acids. Per the germline V gene, CDR1 is DFQATT and CDR2 is SNEGSKA (reference sequence). CDR3 sequence: CSADGGQTNTEAFF. The CDR3 bases are TGCAGTGCTGACGGGGGGCAGACGAACACTGAAGCTTTCTTT.

The table lists this clonotype with many counts. V and J are TRBV7-2 and TRBJ2-1; no definite D call. CDR3 length equals 14 residues. Germline loops: CDR1 SGHTA, CDR2 FQGNSA. Trimming cost V 2 bases and J 6 bases, with 11 bases left between them. The CDR3 loop reads CASSLLRDLNEQFF. Here the CDR3 DNA reads TGTGCCAGCAGCTTACTCCGCGACCTCAATGAGCAGTTCTTC.

This clonotype turned up a few times. The chain joins TRBV19 to TRBJ1-2; maybe TRBD1 (6 bases). The CDR3 length is 15 residues. V was shortened by 6 bases and J by 2 bases, with 16 bases between the two germline ends. Germline loops: CDR1 LNHDA, CDR2 SQIVND (reference sequence). The CDR3 nucleotides read TGTGCCAGTAGAACCTCAGGGGCCGCAAACTATGGCTACACCTTC. Translating it yields CASRTSGAANYGYTF.

This clonotype appeared many times. This chain uses TRBV28 with TRBJ2-6; D tentatively reads TRBD1 or TRBD2 (5 bases each). The germline V gene has CDR1 MDHEN and CDR2 SYDVKM. V lost 5 bases and J 0 bases, leaving 8 bases between the germline ends. CDR3 length: 15 residues. CDR3 protein: CASSAGTSGANVLTF. The CDR3 nucleotides are TGTGCCAGCAGTGCCGGGACCTCTGGGGCCAACGTCCTGACTTTC.

Ten or more counts support this clonotype. The V gene is TRBV7-9, the J gene TRBJ2-1; TRBD2 is a possible D gene (5 bases). The germline gives CDR1 SEHNR, CDR2 FQNEAQ (reference sequence). The CDR3 consists of 13 residues. Between the trimmed V and J ends, which lost 2 bases and 7 bases, there was a span of 9 bases. The DNA of the CDR3 is TGTGCCAGCAGCTTACTGGGAGTAAATGAGCAGTTCTTC. It codes for CASSLLGVNEQFF.

This clonotype was picked up many times. The chain employs TRBV15 and TRBJ1-1, with 12 positions matching TRBD1. The CDR3 length is 17 residues. Germline values: CDR1 LNHNV, CDR2 YYDKDF (reference sequence). V was clipped by 0 bases and J by 0 bases; unmatched bases: 2. CDR3 residues: CATSRDGTGGLNTEAFF. CDR3 coding DNA: TGTGCCACCAGCAGAGATGGGACAGGGGGCTTGAACACTGAAGCTTTCTTT.